Listed below are T cell receptor beta chains from one sample, sequenced in a study of cytomegalovirus exposure and HLA in healthy donors. Using immunoSEQ multiplex PCR, the repertoire was profiled, and TCRdb retains in-frame clones only, with some absent. The sample records roughly 100,000 clones, roughly 70% being singletons. The material sequenced was PBMCs. The receptors shown here come from a man in his forties or fifties in good health and CMV-seronegative. The CDR3 runs from the conserved cysteine through the conserved F or W. The order of the fields is D gene, J gene, V gene, clone size, CDR3 DNA, CDR3 protein. The D gene is left open where the match is weak. Only part of the rows carry a size: once, few, many, or a class if the clone is expanded.

>-|TRBJ2-1|TRBV7-9|-
TGTGCCAGCGCGGCAGCCGCAATGGTTGAGCAGTTCTTC
CASAAAAMVEQFF
>TRBD1|TRBJ1-5|TRBV5-6|once
TGTGCCAGCAGCTTGCCGGGACAGGGTATCCAGCCCCAGCATTTT
CASSLPGQGIQPQHF
>-|TRBJ2-5|TRBV6-5|-
TGTGCCAGCAGTTACTCGAGAAGTCTGGTGCGGGAGACCCAGTACTTC
CASSYSRSLVRETQYF
>TRBD1|TRBJ1-5|TRBV27|-
TGTGCCAGCAGTCACCCGGGGGACAGGGGCAATCAGCCCCAGCATTTT
CASSHPGDRGNQPQHF
>-|TRBJ2-3|TRBV2|-
TGTGCCAGCAGCGTACAGGGAACAGATACGCAGTATTTT
CASSVQGTDTQYF
>TRBD1|TRBJ2-7|TRBV5-1|-
TGCGCCAGCAGCTGGGACAGCTCCTACGAGCAGTACTTC
CASSWDSSYEQYF
>TRBD2|TRBJ2-3|TRBV7-2|-
TGTGCCAGCAGCTTAGGACCGACTAGCGGGGGCTGGAATACGCAGTATTTT
CASSLGPTSGGWNTQYF
>-|TRBJ1-4|TRBV6-5|-
TGTGCCAGCAGTCGAAGACAGTGGTTTTTT
CASSRRQWFF
>-|TRBJ2-4|TRBV6-5|-
TGTGCCAGCAGCTCAGCCACTATAGCCAAAAACATTCAGTACTTC
CASSSATIAKNIQYF
>TRBD2|TRBJ2-7|TRBV19|-
TGTGCCAGTAGGGGCGGGAGCTCACACGAGCAGTACTTC
CASRGGSSHEQYF
>-|TRBJ2-7|TRBV19|-
TGTGCCAGTAGTATAGGGAGCGGCCCCTACGAGCAGTACTTC
CASSIGSGPYEQYF
>TRBD1|TRBJ1-4|TRBV4-3|-
TGCGCCAGCAGCAAACGACAGGGGGATGATGAAAAACTGTTTTTT
CASSKRQGDDEKLFF
>-|TRBJ2-7|TRBV18|few
TGTGCCAGCTCACCTGGACAGTTCTACGAGCAGTACTTC
CASSPGQFYEQYF
>TRBD1|TRBJ1-3|TRBV29-1|-
TGCAGCGTTGGGACAGGGGAAACTGGAAACACCATATATTTT
CSVGTGETGNTIYF
>-|TRBJ1-1|TRBV5-1|-
TGCGCCAGCACCGAAACCGGGGCTGAAGCTTTCTTT
CASTETGAEAFF
>-|TRBJ1-1|TRBV6-1|few
TGTGCCAGCAGTCAAGAACGAACGGGAACTGAAGCTTTCTTT
CASSQERTGTEAFF
>-|TRBJ1-3|TRBV7-2|-
TGTGCCAGCAGTTCCACAGGGTTGTCAGGAAACACCATATATTTT
CASSSTGLSGNTIYF
>TRBD2|TRBJ2-5|TRBV19|-
TGTGCCAGTGCCAACAGACTAGCGGGGGACAAAGAGACCCAGTACTTC
CASANRLAGDKETQYF
>-|TRBJ2-7|TRBV14|-
TGTGCCAGCAGCCAGCGGTCGAGCTCCTACGAGCAGTACTTC
CASSQRSSSYEQYF
>-|TRBJ1-1|TRBV18|-
TGTGCCAGCTCACCAAGACAGGAGAACACTGAAGCTTTCTTT
CASSPRQENTEAFF
>TRBD1|TRBJ1-1|TRBV10-1|-
TGCGCCAGCAGTGGCAGAGGACAGGGGAGAACTGAAGCTTTCTTT
CASSGRGQGRTEAFF
>-|TRBJ2-2|TRBV5-6|-
TGTGCCAGCAGCTCCAAACCGACAAGCACCGGGGAGCTGTTTTTT
CASSSKPTSTGELFF